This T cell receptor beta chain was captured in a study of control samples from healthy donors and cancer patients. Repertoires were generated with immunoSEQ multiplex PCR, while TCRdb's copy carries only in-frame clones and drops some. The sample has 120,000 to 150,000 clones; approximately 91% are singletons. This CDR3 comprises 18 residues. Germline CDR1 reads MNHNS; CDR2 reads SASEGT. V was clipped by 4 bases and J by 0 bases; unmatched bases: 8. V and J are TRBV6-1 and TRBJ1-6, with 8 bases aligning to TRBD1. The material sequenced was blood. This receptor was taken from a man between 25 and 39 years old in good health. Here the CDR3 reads CASSGTGPLSSYNSPLHF. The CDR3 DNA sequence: TGTGCCAGCAGTGGGACAGGGCCCCTGAGCTCCTATAATTCACCCCTCCACTTT.